This TCR beta chain was identified during a study of PD-1 blockade in classical Hodgkin lymphoma. Relapse after autologous stem cell transplantation occurred in every patient, and brentuximab vedotin exposure varied. CDR3 length: 12 amino acids. The V end lost 7 bases, the J end lost 7 bases, and 13 bases lay between the germline ends. CDR1 and CDR2 (germline): LNHDA, SQIVND (reference sequence). Measured with immunoSEQ multiplex PCR; TCRdb has only the in-frame clones, and not every one. The data contain some 30,000 clones, about two thirds of them singletons. The sequenced sample was peripheral blood mononuclear cells (PBMCs), obtained before the second cycle of nivolumab. The receptor was isolated from a human donor with classical Hodgkin lymphoma. This chain uses TRBV19 with TRBJ1-2; the D is unclear. CDR3 nucleotides: TGTGCCAGTATGGCAGGCGGCCTTGGCTACACCTTC. Protein sequence: CASMAGGLGYTF.